The TCR beta chain under discussion was sequenced for a study of cytomegalovirus exposure and HLA in healthy donors. Unrecorded immune exposures were likely, despite nominal health at sampling. CDR1 and CDR2 from the germline V gene are GTSNPN and SVGIG (reference sequence). The ends were cut back, 4 bases at V and 6 bases at J, with 13 bases in the middle. The CDR3 has 14 residues. Study results and limitations: Sequencing likely produced, as an artifact, a cluster of highly shared sequence variants. The authors confirmed in vitro that a few CMV-associated chains were specific for CMV antigens.

As for this clone: The antigen remains undetermined.

Primers for the PCR totalled 60 Vbeta and 13 Jbeta. How the authors handled the data: An analysis performed later counted 72 million or so unique TCR beta chains (roughly 11 million of them shared). The repertoire was sequenced with immunoSEQ multiplex PCR; TCRdb's copy has only in-frame clones and lacks some. V, J and clone size were drawn from that table, and D and trimming were deduced from the DNA. The table shows roughly 100,000 clones, with 60% to 75% occurring only once. V is TRBV30 and J is TRBJ1-6, with D possibly being TRBD1 (6 bases). The TCR originated in a man in his fifties in good health and CMV-seronegative. The source material was PBMCs. The CDR3 region is CAWKTGYFNSPLHF. CDR3 in DNA: TGTGCCTGGAAGACAGGTTACTTTAATTCACCCCTCCACTTT.